The 10 T cell receptor beta chains given below trace back to one sample, sequenced in a study of blood T cell repertoires in COVID-19. The table came from immunoSEQ multiplex PCR; TCRdb's copy has only in-frame clones and leaves some out. Of tens of thousands of clones in the sample, about four fifths were seen once. Material for sequencing was peripheral blood. Receptors were obtained from a man aged 50-59 years with COVID-19, enrolled during active disease.

This clone was detected a few times. The gene calls are TRBV10-3 and TRBJ2-5, with 9 bases lining up with TRBD1. From germline, CDR1 is ENHRY and CDR2 SYGVKD. V lost 10 bases to trimming and J lost 2 bases; unmatched junction nucleotides: 8. There are 14 residues in the CDR3. Here the CDR3 DNA reads TGTGCCACCCGACTAGACAGGGGGCAAGAGACCCAGTACTTC. It translates to CATRLDRGQETQYF.

The V call is TRBV6-2 or TRBV6-3, the J call TRBJ2-5; 9 bases are a match to TRBD2. V shed 2 bases, J shed 5 bases, and the junction held 3 bases outside the gene matches. The CDR3 sequence is 14 residues long. The germline V gene has CDR1 MNHEY and CDR2 SVGEGT. The CDR3 region has the DNA TGTGCCAGCAGTTACGCGGGGGGGCCTGAGACCCAGTACTTC. Its translation is CASSYAGGPETQYF.

V gene TRBV7-2 combines with J gene TRBJ1-1; 9 bases line up with TRBD1. Losses at the gene ends were 3 bases for V and 4 bases for J; bases not matched to a gene: 6. Germline V CDR1 and CDR2: SGHTA, FQGNSA. CDR3 length: 15 residues. The CDR3: CASSFGTGLGTEAFF. DNA of the CDR3: TGTGCCAGCAGCTTCGGGACAGGGCTGGGCACTGAAGCTTTCTTT.

The chain has TRBV9 and TRBJ1-3; perhaps TRBD1 as D (5 bases). The V end was cut by 4 bases, the J end by 4 bases, with 15 bases between. The length of the CDR3 is 15 residues. CDR1 SGDLS and CDR2 YYNGEE come from the germline V gene. Here the CDR3 DNA reads TGTGCCAGCAGCTCGCCAGGGTTTTCAGGAAACACCATATATTTT. This translates into CASSSPGFSGNTIYF.

This chain connects TRBV6-5 to TRBJ2-5; 10 bases fit TRBD2. V lost 6 bases, J lost 7 bases, and 11 bases stayed unmatched. There are 15 residues in the CDR3. Germline CDR1 and CDR2: MNHEY and SVGAGI. The CDR3 sequence is CASSPGLALRGTQYF. The CDR3 DNA sequence: TGTGCCAGCAGCCCGGGACTAGCGTTACGGGGGACCCAGTACTTC.

The chain has TRBV4-1 and TRBJ2-3; TRBD2 matches 8 bases. The CDR3 is 15 amino acids. Trimming took 1 base from V and 5 from J; bases not matched to a gene: 5. In germline, CDR1 is MGHRA, CDR2 YSYEKL. CDR3 DNA: TGCGCCAGCAGCCAAGTGGGACTAGTGATAGATACGCAGTATTTT. Translation: CASSQVGLVIDTQYF.

This clone was observed once. V and J are TRBV14 and TRBJ2-1, with 8 bases fitting TRBD2. Per germline, CDR1 SGHDN and CDR2 FVKESK. This CDR3 is 15 amino acids long. V trimming: 4 bases; J trimming: 2 bases; junction bases outside the gene matches: 4. The CDR3 DNA reads as TGTGCCAGCAGCCTCCGGGAGGGGGCCTACAATGAGCAGTTCTTC. It specifies CASSLREGAYNEQFF.

This sequence joins TRBV2 and TRBJ1-2; perhaps TRBD1 as D (6 bases). V was pared by 1 base and J by 5 bases, with 8 bases between. CDR1 is SNHLY, CDR2 FYNNEI, per germline. The CDR3 contains 13 residues. CDR3 sequence reads: CASSEGGLYGYTF. CDR3 coding DNA: TGTGCCAGCAGTGAAGGGGGGCTTTATGGCTACACCTTC.

J is TRBJ1-6 and V is TRBV6-5, with D possibly TRBD1 on 6 matching bases. Germline V gives CDR1 MNHEY, CDR2 SVGAGI. This CDR3 spans 14 amino acids. Trimming removed 4 bases at V and 10 bases at J, with 14 bases between. DNA for the CDR3: TGTGCCAGCAGTTGGGCAGGGGATGGATCACCCCTCCACTTT. It yields the protein CASSWAGDGSPLHF.

This clone was seen just once. The gene calls are TRBV4-1 and TRBJ2-5; a possible D gene is TRBD1 (6 bases). The CDR3 extends over 14 amino acids. V lost 4 bases and J lost 1, with 10 bases in between. The germline gives CDR1 MGHRA, CDR2 YSYEKL. The CDR3 bases are TGCGCCAGCAGCCGCAGGGACATCCAAGAGACCCAGTACTTC. Amino acid sequence: CASSRRDIQETQYF.